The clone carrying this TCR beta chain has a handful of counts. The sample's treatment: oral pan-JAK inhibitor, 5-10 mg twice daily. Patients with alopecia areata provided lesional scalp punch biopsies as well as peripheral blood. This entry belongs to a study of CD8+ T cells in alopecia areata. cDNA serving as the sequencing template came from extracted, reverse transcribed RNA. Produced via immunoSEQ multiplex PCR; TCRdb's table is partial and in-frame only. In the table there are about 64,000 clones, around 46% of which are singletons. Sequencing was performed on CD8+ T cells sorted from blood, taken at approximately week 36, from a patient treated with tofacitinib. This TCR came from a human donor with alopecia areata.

The CDR3 DNA is TGTGCCAGTAGTACTCCGGGACAGAGCGTTGAAGCTTTCTTT. This translates into CASSTPGQSVEAFF. The chain employs TRBV19 and TRBJ1-1, with 7 bases fitting TRBD1. This CDR3 contains 14 residues. The ends lost 4 bases at V and 7 bases at J; junction bases unmatched: 9. Germline values: CDR1 LNHDA, CDR2 SQIVND (reference sequence).